The 28 T cell receptor beta chains given below trace back to one sample, sequenced in a study of CD8 T cells in cerebrospinal fluid in Alzheimer's disease. Reprocessing the 10x single-cell sequencing reads, TCRdb reports a single entry for every CDR3 protein and omits DNA. This table lists more than 1,200 distinct CDR3 sequences. The source material was cerebrospinal fluid. These receptors were taken from a human donor with mild cognitive impairment.

In terms of frequency, this clonotype is medium-sized. The rearrangement uses TRBV20-1 and TRBJ1-5; TCRdb returns TRBD1, unconfirmable since there is no DNA. Germline lookup yields CDR1 DFQATT and CDR2 SNEGSKA (reference sequence). The length of the CDR3 is 17 residues. The CDR3 sequence: CSALNLGQGAMNQPQHF.

The CDR3: CASSYSWENTGELFF. V gene TRBV6-5 combines with J gene TRBJ2-2. Germline loops: CDR1 MNHEY, CDR2 SVGAGI. The CDR3 runs 15 residues.

This clonotype is called medium-sized based on its frequency. V and J are TRBV11-2 and TRBJ2-2. The CDR3 runs to 14 residues. Germline values: CDR1 SGHAT, CDR2 FQNNGV. CDR3 loop: CASSLEWQSGELFF. Based on the CDR3 plus reference TRBV11-2 and TRBJ2-2, the full variable domain is EAGVAQSPRYKIIEKRQSVAFWCNPISGHATLYWYQQILGQGPKLLIQFQNNGVVDDSQLPKDRFSAERLKGVDSTLKIQPAKLEDSAVYLCASSLEWQSGELFFGEGSRLTVL.

This clonotype counts as medium-sized by frequency. The V and J genes are TRBV10-1 and TRBJ2-3; the TCRdb call, TRBD2, lacks DNA for checking. The CDR3 extends over 15 amino acids. Per the germline V gene, CDR1 is WNHNN and CDR2 is SYGVQD (reference sequence). The CDR3 reads CASSLGLGGTDTQYF.

The rearrangement links TRBV9 to TRBJ1-2; no DNA is available, so the TRBD1 call from TCRdb remains unchecked. Looked up from germline, CDR1 is SGDLS and CDR2 is YYNGEE. The CDR3 spans 18 residues. The CDR3 loop reads CASTGSRDRDQVGYGYTF. Based on the CDR3 plus reference TRBV9 and TRBJ1-2, the full variable domain is DSGVTQTPKHLITATGQRVTLRCSPRSGDLSVYWYQQSLDQGLQFLIQYYNGEERAKGNILERFSAQQFPDLHSELNLSSLELGDSALYFCASTGSRDRDQVGYGYTFGSGTRLTVV.

The genes are TRBV7-9 and TRBJ2-7; TCRdb names TRBD1, which stays unverified in the absence of DNA. Germline CDR1 reads SEHNR; CDR2 reads FQNEAQ (reference sequence). The CDR3 extends over 14 amino acids. CDR3 sequence reads: CASSLQGRGYEQYF. The whole variable domain, remainder taken from reference TRBV7-9 and TRBJ2-7, is DTGVSQNPRHKITKRGQNVTFRCDPISEHNRLYWYRQTLGQGPEFLTYFQNEAQLEKSRLLSDRFSAERPKGSFSTLEIQRTEQGDSAMYLCASSLQGRGYEQYFGPGTRLTVT.

The CDR3 protein is CASSPQVIQAVNGYTF. This chain links TRBV19 with TRBJ1-2. Germline V gene data show CDR1 as LNHDA and CDR2 as SQIVND (reference sequence). CDR3 length: 16 residues.

The J gene is TRBJ2-7, the V gene TRBV28. Per germline, CDR1 MDHEN and CDR2 SYDVKM. The CDR3 extends over 11 amino acids. CDR3 residues: CASSLLYEQYF. Full variable domain (rest looked up from reference TRBV28 and TRBJ2-7): DVKVTQSSRYLVKRTGEKVFLECVQDMDHENMFWYRQDPGLGLRLIYFSYDVKMKEKGDIPEGYSVSREKKERFSLILESASTNQTSMYLCASSLLYEQYFGPGTRLTVT.

This chain connects TRBV5-5 to TRBJ1-6. Germline loops: CDR1 SGHKS, CDR2 YYEKEE (reference sequence). CDR3 length: 13 amino acids. The CDR3 loop is CASSLQYNSPLHF.

By frequency, this clonotype is large. The chain couples TRBV20-1 to TRBJ2-5; there is no DNA to check the TCRdb D call of TRBD2. CDR1 is DFQATT and CDR2 is SNEGSKA in the germline V gene (reference sequence). The CDR3 sequence is 15 residues long. CDR3 loop: CSARELAGVQETQYF.

This clonotype is medium-sized (0.01 to 0.1%) by frequency. This chain connects TRBV4-3 to TRBJ2-3; TCRdb designates TRBD2, a call that cannot be tested without DNA. Germline V gene sequence: CDR1 LGHNA, CDR2 YSLEER. CDR3 size: 16 residues. The CDR3 loop is CASSQTSSGMGDTQYF.

By frequency, this clonotype registers medium-sized (0.01 to 0.1%). The chain has TRBV28 and TRBJ2-2. This CDR3 is built from 15 residues. The germline V gene has CDR1 MDHEN and CDR2 SYDVKM. CDR3 loop: CASSLGGMNTGELFF.

This clonotype is large by frequency. The chain combines TRBV29-1 with TRBJ2-3; TCRdb returns TRBD1, unconfirmable since there is no DNA. The CDR3 runs to 12 residues. Germline V CDR1 and CDR2: SQVTM, ANQGSEA. CDR3 sequence reads: CSVSPQAGTQYF.

The rearrangement uses TRBV6-5 and TRBJ2-1. Germline lookup yields CDR1 MNHEY and CDR2 SVGAGI. There are 16 residues in the CDR3. The CDR3 loop is CASSYSEAHAYNEQFF.

Considering frequency, this clonotype is medium-sized (0.01 to 0.1%). V and J are TRBV7-2 and TRBJ2-4; TCRdb picks TRBD1, but there is no DNA to check that call. From germline, CDR1 is SGHTA and CDR2 FQGNSA. The length of the CDR3 is 15 residues. The CDR3 here is CASSHPAGRGNIQYF. Supplemented by reference TRBV7-2 and TRBJ2-4, the full variable domain reads GAGVSQSPSNKVTEKGKDVELRCDPISGHTALYWYRQSLGQGLEFLIYFQGNSAPDKSGLPSDRFSAERTGGSVSTLTIQRTQQEDSAVYLCASSHPAGRGNIQYFGAGTRLSVL.

Measured by frequency, this clonotype is medium-sized. J is TRBJ1-6 and V is TRBV11-3; TCRdb gives TRBD1 as the D gene, but with no DNA this cannot be confirmed. The CDR3 length is 15 residues. Germline lookup yields CDR1 SGHNT and CDR2 YENEEA. The CDR3 is CASSFFPLYNSPLHF.

This clonotype is called hyperexpanded based on its frequency. The V call is TRBV12-3 or TRBV12-4, the J call TRBJ2-3; as DNA is missing, the TRBD2 call by TCRdb cannot be tested. The CDR3 contains 18 residues. CDR3 region: CASSFRGLAGGYTDTQYF.

J is TRBJ2-7 and V is TRBV18; TCRdb gives TRBD1 as the D gene, but with no DNA this cannot be confirmed. CDR1 is KGHSH and CDR2 is LQKENI in the germline V gene. This CDR3 spans 12 amino acids. This CDR3 reads CASRDSSYEQYF. The full variable domain, completed using reference TRBV18 and TRBJ2-7, is NAGVMQNPRHLVRRRGQEARLRCSPMKGHSHVYWYRQLPEEGLKFMVYLQKENIIDESGMPKERFSAEFPKEGPSILRIQQVVRGDSAAYFCASRDSSYEQYFGPGTRLTVT.

This chain uses TRBV5-6 with TRBJ2-7. From germline, CDR1 is SGHDT and CDR2 YYEEEE. The CDR3 is 14 residues long. This CDR3 reads CASSLGGSSYEQYF.

Measured by frequency, this clonotype is medium-sized. The chain links TRBV4-2 to TRBJ2-3; TCRdb calls TRBD2, which cannot be checked without DNA. Germline V CDR1 and CDR2: LGHNA, YNFKEQ. The CDR3 covers 18 residues. CDR3 loop: CASSLTGLAGGGTDTQYF.

Judged by frequency, this clonotype is medium-sized (0.01 to 0.1%). The chain uses TRBV7-2 and TRBJ2-1; no DNA is available, so the TRBD1 call from TCRdb remains unchecked. Germline CDR1 and CDR2: SGHTA and FQGNSA. The CDR3 spans 15 residues. The CDR3 sequence: CASSFGGAQGNEQFF.

This clonotype ranks as medium-sized (0.01 to 0.1%) in terms of frequency. The chain combines TRBV28 with TRBJ1-1; without DNA, the TCRdb call of TRBD1 cannot be checked. The length of the CDR3 is 15 residues. Germline V CDR1 and CDR2: MDHEN, SYDVKM. The CDR3 region is CASSLWTGGYTEAFF.

The chain uses TRBV6-4 and TRBJ1-6. CDR3 size: 15 residues. Per germline, CDR1 MRHNA and CDR2 SNTAGT. The CDR3 sequence is CASSERSRRDSPLHF.

This sequence joins TRBV30 and TRBJ1-6; TCRdb reports TRBD1, a call that lacks DNA to check it against. CDR3 length equals 19 residues. CDR1 is GTSNPN, CDR2 SVGIG, per germline (reference sequence). The CDR3 sequence is CAWSVLKTRNRDRNSPLHF.

This clonotype is called medium-sized based on its frequency. This rearrangement joins TRBV28 to TRBJ2-7. Per the germline V gene, CDR1 is MDHEN and CDR2 is SYDVKM. The CDR3 is 12 amino acids. The chain's CDR3 is CATYRNSYEQYF.

Its frequency marks this clonotype as medium-sized. This chain uses TRBV3-1 with TRBJ1-1. CDR3 size: 14 residues. CDR1 is LGHDT and CDR2 is YNNKEL in the germline V gene (reference sequence). The CDR3 sequence: CASSPVGANTEAFF.

The CDR3: CASSQGSAGGPPTGELFF. This chain uses TRBV4-3 with TRBJ2-2; TCRdb reports TRBD2, a call that lacks DNA to check it against. CDR3 length equals 18 residues. The germline CDR1 and CDR2 sequences are LGHNA and YSLEER.

This chain joins TRBV14 and TRBJ1-2. This CDR3 contains 12 residues. Germline V gene lookup returns CDR1 SGHDN and CDR2 FVKESK. CDR3 residues: CASSQDSYGYTF.